This TCR beta chain was sequenced in a study of CD8+ T cells in alopecia areata (dated 2018 in TCRdb). At the level of the whole study: Treated patients were enrolled in an open-label pilot trial of oral tofacitinib, 5 to 10 mg twice daily, for moderate-to-severe alopecia areata. Scalp clonality was compared among normal scalp (n=4), patchy alopecia areata scalp (n=8), and alopecia totalis/universalis scalp (n=8). Biopsies were taken from tofacitinib-treated patients at baseline and at 4 and 24 weeks of treatment, and a later scalp biopsy was taken in several of the tofacitinib-treated patients. immunoSEQ multiplex PCR using 35 Vbeta forward primers and 13 Jbeta reverse primers was used to amplify TCRbeta CDR3 regions. On the human side, TCRbeta sequencing was run on scalp tissue and on sorted CD4+ and CD8+ peripheral blood T cells from healthy controls and from alopecia areata patients with either patchy or totalis/universalis disease. High-throughput TCRbeta sequencing was used to examine T cell clonal expansion in alopecia areata in both the C3H/HeJ mouse model and human patients. RNA was obtained with the PAXgene miRNA kit for fixed scalp, the miRNeasy kit for PBMCs, and the RNeasy kit for mouse skin. Tofacitinib was administered for 6 to 18 months, and 6 months of follow-up off drug were then conducted to assess delayed response and recurrence.

The protocol used for the library was the immunoSEQ multiplex PCR assay. To provide template for TCR sequencing, every sample had RNA extracted and reverse transcribed into cDNA. SuperScript III was used to make first-strand cDNA, primed with a 2:1 mix of oligo-dT and random hexamers. A synthetic immune receptor repertoire was used to gauge amplification bias, and whatever bias remained was removed computationally. The study's processing was this. Raw reads were preprocessed for error removal, and CDR3 was defined according to IMGT conventions as running from the conserved cysteine to phenylalanine. Clonality was computed as 1 minus the Shannon entropy, with the entropy normalized by log2 of the number of productive unique TCRs. Whether scalp clones were CD4 or CD8 was inferred by matching scalp TCRbeta sequences against CD4 and CD8 repertoires sorted from blood. This immuneACCESS table, as held by TCRdb, lists in-frame sequences with V and J called but not all clones. Of the missing ones, under half trace to an unresolved V gene in checked studies; the others have no known cause. The V and J calls and clone size are taken from that table; D and trimming were inferred from the DNA. Here the sample has 180,000 or so clones; just over 65% occur a single time. The biggest ten clones account for about 10% of the sample.

Measured from the cysteine to the phenylalanine, the CDR3 is 13 residues long. CDR3 DNA only is kept here, 39 bases in frame from base 1. The germline V gene (reference sequence) specifies MNHEY as CDR1 and SMNVEV as CDR2. At the junction V is shortened by 0 bases and J by 8 bases, with 10 bases in between. What this sample's time point label stands for: baseline before oral tofacitinib. Peripheral blood and lesional scalp punch biopsies were obtained from patients with alopecia areata. After PBMCs were isolated by density centrifugation and stained for CD3, CD4 and CD8, a FACSAria was used to sort CD4+ and CD8+ T cells. Regarding this clone: The specificity of this receptor is unknown. One base away there is no much larger clone; base qualities are not given.

Findings and caveats that apply to the study as a whole: Resident alphabeta T cells in normal human skin are also sequenced, complicating scalp TCR repertoire analysis, unlike mouse skin dominated by gammadelta T cells. Higher clonality and more expanded CD8+ clones were observed in lesional scalp than in normal scalp, particularly in alopecia totalis/universalis, a finding suggestive of antigenic drive. TCR sequences shared between patients were less clear than in mice, possibly partly because of HLA diversity in the patient population.

This sequence was found in a human donor with alopecia areata. The sequence is built from TRBV27 and TRBJ1-1; TRBD1 is a weak D gene call, 5 bases matching. Here the sequenced sample was CD8+ T cells sorted from blood, taken at week 0. In nucleotides, the sequence is TGTGCCAGCAGTTTATCCCGGGACTCAGAAGCTTTCTTT. The resulting protein is CASSLSRDSEAFF.